This T cell receptor beta chain comes out of a study of shared clonotypes between healthy human individuals (dated by TCRdb to between 2020 and 2021). Looking at the study overall: A couple of women and three men aged 18 to 49 years were included in the cohort. Different laboratories and diverse techniques were used to prepare libraries and sequence TCR repertoires, to increase sequencing depth and limit assay-specific biases. To estimate repertoire size and how much clonotype sharing occurs between individuals, the study deeply sequenced the blood TCR repertoires of several healthy adults. Leukapheresis yielded between about 0.9 and 9.5 billion PBMCs per donor. For each donor, CD4 naive and CD4 memory were each given three plates, CD8 naive was given two plates, and CD8 memory was given one plate. Study-wide findings and limitations: Even with the large sequencing depth, rarefaction of the sorted-subset datasets indicated that sequencing was incomplete. Larger estimated clonotype richness was generally found for naive subsets than for memory subsets. Higher generation probabilities were observed for clonotypes shared by all four sorted-subset donors than for non-shared clonotypes. Sampling was limited to blood, and TCR repertoires in tissue likely differ from TCR repertoires in blood. Because the study included only a small number of donors, the genetic and exposure-history diversity represented was limited. Pairwise subsampling indicated that sequencing depth was expected to affect the degree of clonotype sharing among donors. Sharing across a handful of donors was observed for approximately 5% of naive CD4, under 4% of naive CD8, 2% to 2.5% of memory CD4, and around 0.44% of memory CD8 clonotypes.

TCR CDR3 regions were amplified from genomic DNA by multiplex PCR using the deep immunoSEQ assay. For each cell subset, the extracted genomic DNA was distributed evenly across all wells of several immunoSEQ 96-well plates, and each plate served as one replicate. For sorted subsets, each replicate PCR was loaded with roughly 190 ng genomic DNA, equivalent to 30,000 to 35,000 T cell genomes. Purified libraries were measured with a Qubit 3.0 fluorometer, size-checked on a Bioanalyzer 2100, and measured again with the KAPA Library Quantification kit. Every immunoSEQ 96-well plate was sequenced on a separate single-read 150-cycle Illumina NextSeq 550 flow cell. In the authors' own workflow: The immunoSEQ output contained only junctional sequences without quality scores, so filtering could not match that applied to full-length reads. Sequences were annotated with PyIR, a Python wrapper for IgBLAST v1.9, using IMGT germline references to assign V/J genes and CDR3. Any read was removed if the V/J assignment was weak (E-value above 1e-6), the CDR3 was missing, or the read contained stop codons, out-of-frame junctions, or ambiguous translated residues. V3J clonotypes were defined as sequences sharing the same inferred V gene, J gene, and CDR3 amino acid sequence. Percentage overlap between repertoires was computed as shared unique clonotypes divided by the size of the smaller repertoire. Repertoire richness was assessed with RTK rarefaction, the Chao1 estimator, and Recon v2.1 estimates of unobserved clonotypes. Generation probabilities for all TCRbeta clonotypes obtained by the gDNA method from a handful of donors were computed using OLGA. The source is immuneACCESS, and TCRdb retained only in-frame sequences with V and J called. Part of the clones is not carried over; for the studies checked, unresolved V genes explain less than half of this, and the remainder is unexplained. V and J calls and clone size are given by that table; D and trimming were obtained from the DNA. The sample table contains about 2,500,000 clones; only one count was recorded for approximately 90% of them. The leading ten clones occupy over 0.12% of the sample.

Donors were healthy HIV-negative adults with no recently reported acute infections or vaccinations. Every donor was a Caucasian adult living in Nashville, Tennessee, USA. CD4+ T cells were enriched by magnetic negative selection, after which naive cells were positively selected on CD45RA and the negative fraction was taken as the memory subset. Blood was collected by leukapheresis, and PBMCs were isolated by Ficoll-Histopaque density gradient centrifugation and then cryopreserved in liquid nitrogen vapor phase. Purity and quantity of every magnetically sorted T cell population were checked by analytical flow cytometry. Genomic DNA was isolated from every sorted fraction and measured by UV absorbance on a Nanodrop 2000c. The germline V gene (reference sequence) sets CDR1 to MNHEY and CDR2 to SMNVEV. V lost 4 bases and J lost 9 bases; the stretch between them is 16 bases long. Inclusive of the bounding cysteine and phenylalanine, the CDR3 is 15 residues long. The retained sequence is limited to the CDR3, 45 bases, with the frame set at the first base.

Regarding this clone: The antigen this receptor binds is unknown. No quality values exist for individual bases; no much larger clone is one base distant.

This clonotype was sampled from a young man in good health. Sequencing input: naive CD4+ T cells sorted from blood. The label giving this sample's cell subset or site can be read as: CD45RA+ positively selected. The chain was built from TRBV27 and TRBJ1-6; perhaps TRBD1 is the D gene, with 5 bases matching. The nucleotides read TGTGCCAGCAGTTCACAGACAGACCCGAGTTCACCCCTCCACTTT. It codes for CASSSQTDPSSPLHF.